These 15 T cell receptor beta chains came from one sample sequenced in a study of blood T cell repertoires in COVID-19. TCRdb keeps only in-frame clones here, not all; method: immunoSEQ multiplex PCR. The repertoire includes over 200,000 clones, 70% to 85% of them detected once, and around 2.4% sits in the top ten. Specimen: peripheral blood. The receptor source for this set is a man aged 35 to 55 who had recovered from COVID-19.

With respect to this clone: The sample has other DNA sequences that encode this CDR3 too. The V and J genes are TRBV6-5 and TRBJ1-1; no firm D call. This CDR3 is 14 amino acids long. Trimming cost V 3 bases and J 1 base, with 9 bases left between them. CDR1 MNHEY and CDR2 SVGAGI come from the germline V gene. The CDR3: CASSYSRRNTEAFF. The DNA for the CDR3 is TGTGCCAGCAGTTATAGTCGTAGGAACACTGAAGCTTTCTTT.

CDR3 protein: CASSYSRLPTQSYEQYF. CDR3 sequence (DNA): TGTGCCAGCAGTTACTCGCGACTACCTACGCAGTCGTACGAGCAGTACTTC. This chain joins TRBV6-2 or TRBV6-3 and TRBJ2-7; possibly TRBD2 for D (5 bases). Trimming took 0 bases from V and 4 from J, leaving 19 bases between them. Germline CDR1 MNHEY, CDR2 SVGEGT. The CDR3 is made up of 17 amino acids.

The gene calls are TRBV11-3 and TRBJ2-1; TRBD1 matches 8 bases. The CDR3 is 15 residues long. V was pared by 3 bases and J by 3 bases, with 4 bases of the junction left unmatched. CDR1 and CDR2 from the germline V gene are SGHNT and YENEEA. For the CDR3, the DNA is TGTGCCAGCAGCTTCGGACAGGGTGACTACAATGAGCAGTTCTTC. Its protein product is CASSFGQGDYNEQFF.

This clone was counted once. The chain has TRBV27 and TRBJ1-4, with TRBD1 identical over 8 bases. Trimming at V came to 5 bases and at J to 2 bases, leaving 7 bases not matched to a gene. The CDR3 loop spans 16 amino acids. Germline loops: CDR1 MNHEY, CDR2 SMNVEV (reference sequence). The CDR3 DNA follows: TGTGCCAGCAGTATCAGGGGGCGGAGTACTAATGAAAAACTGTTTTTT. This encodes CASSIRGRSTNEKLFF. The full variable domain, in which reference TRBV27 and TRBJ1-4 provide the parts outside the CDR3, is EAQVTQNPRYLITVTGKKLTVTCSQNMNHEYMSWYRQDPGLGLRQIYYSMNVEVTDKGDVPEGYKVSRKEKRNFPLILESPSPNQTSLYFCASSIRGRSTNEKLFFGSGTQLSVL.

The rearrangement joins TRBV5-1 to TRBJ1-1; TRBD1 is a possible D gene (5 bases). The CDR3 runs 12 residues. Germline CDR1 is SGHRS and CDR2 is YFSETQ. The ends were cut back, 4 bases at V and 5 bases at J, with 9 bases in the middle. CDR3 amino acids: CASSTGGTEAFF. CDR3 DNA sequence: TGCGCCAGCAGCACGGGGGGGACTGAAGCTTTCTTT.

V usage is TRBV2 and J usage is TRBJ2-5; TRBD2 agrees at 12 bases. Looked up from germline, CDR1 is SNHLY and CDR2 is FYNNEI. The V and J ends lost 7 bases and 4 bases, in that order; junction bases with no gene match: 10. This CDR3 contains 16 residues. The CDR3 DNA is TGTGCCAGCACCGAATCGCCTAGCGGGAGGGCAGAGACCCAGTACTTC. Translation: CASTESPSGRAETQYF.

The chain carries TRBV7-2 and TRBJ1-5; D may be TRBD1 (5 bases). The germline CDR1 and CDR2 sequences are SGHTA and FQGNSA. This CDR3 is built from 14 residues. V lost 3 bases to trimming and J lost 4 bases, with 10 bases between them. The CDR3: CASSFQGVNQPQHF. The CDR3 DNA sequence: TGTGCCAGCAGCTTTCAGGGTGTGAATCAGCCCCAGCATTTT.

The gene calls are TRBV12-5 and TRBJ1-2; TRBD1 aligns across 7 bases. Trimming took 3 bases from V and 6 from J; bases not matched to a gene: 4. From germline, CDR1 is LGHNT and CDR2 FRNRAP. The CDR3 is 13 amino acids. In nucleotides, the CDR3 is TGTGCTAGTGGTTTTCAGGGGGTAGATGGCTACACCTTC. It yields the protein CASGFQGVDGYTF.

This chain uses TRBV7-2 with TRBJ2-5, with D possibly TRBD1 on 6 matching bases. The germline V gene has CDR1 SGHTA and CDR2 FQGNSA. Trimming left V 1 base short and J 7 bases short, with 16 bases between. The CDR3 has 15 residues. The CDR3 sequence is CASSLGGHNTGTQYF. The CDR3 DNA reads as TGTGCCAGCAGCTTAGGGGGACACAATACCGGGACCCAGTACTTC. Based on the CDR3 plus reference TRBV7-2 and TRBJ2-5, the full variable domain is GAGVSQSPSNKVTEKGKDVELRCDPISGHTALYWYRQSLGQGLEFLIYFQGNSAPDKSGLPSDRFSAERTGGSVSTLTIQRTQQEDSAVYLCASSLGGHNTGTQYFGPGTRLLVL.

The genes are TRBV24-1 and TRBJ2-1, with D maybe TRBD1 (6 bases). Germline loops: CDR1 KGHDR, CDR2 SFDVKD. The V and J ends lost 4 bases and 4 bases respectively, with 7 bases between them. The CDR3 runs to 13 residues. This chain's CDR3 is CATSEDRYNEQFF. CDR3 nucleotide sequence: TGTGCCACCAGTGAGGACAGATACAATGAGCAGTTCTTC.

The chain couples TRBV15 to TRBJ1-3; no definite D call. Trimming cost V 0 bases and J 2 bases, with 14 bases left between them. The CDR3 runs to 17 residues. Germline V lookup: CDR1 LNHNV, CDR2 YYDKDF (reference sequence). The CDR3 protein is CATSRDPEAVPGNTIYF. The CDR3 DNA reads as TGTGCCACCAGCAGAGATCCCGAGGCTGTCCCTGGAAACACCATATATTTT.

This chain joins TRBV5-4 and TRBJ2-2; the D gene is possibly TRBD1 (5 bases). The germline V gene encodes CDR1 SGHNT and CDR2 YYREEE (reference sequence). This CDR3 has 14 residues. Trimming shortened V by 4 bases and J by 3 bases, and 10 bases separated the two germline ends. CDR3 sequence: CASSLGQDTGELFF. The DNA of the CDR3 is TGTGCCAGCAGCCTCGGACAAGACACCGGGGAGCTGTTTTTT.

In DNA form, the CDR3 reads TGCAGCGTTCCTGCCGGGGGTAGGGCAGATACGCAGTATTTT. This gives the protein CSVPAGGRADTQYF. The J gene is TRBJ2-3, the V gene TRBV29-1, with TRBD2 as a possible D gene (6 bases). The CDR3 loop spans 14 amino acids. V was pared by 5 bases and J by 4 bases, with 16 bases between. Germline CDR1 is SQVTM and CDR2 is ANQGSEA.

The chain employs TRBV27 and TRBJ2-7; D may be TRBD1 (5 bases). This CDR3 has 15 amino acids. Germline V CDR1 and CDR2: MNHEY, SMNVEV (reference sequence). The V and J ends lost 7 bases and 0 bases respectively, with 16 bases between them. CDR3 sequence (DNA): TGTGCCAGCACTTCCCGACAGTCGAGCTCCTACGAGCAGTACTTC. Protein: CASTSRQSSSYEQYF.

The chain employs TRBV6-1 and TRBJ2-6; D is possibly TRBD2 (7 bases). The V end lost 4 bases, the J end lost 0 bases, and 16 bases lay between the germline ends. The germline V gene encodes CDR1 MNHNS and CDR2 SASEGT. This CDR3 region has 18 residues. The CDR3 loop is CASSVGGLTSSGANVLTF. CDR3 DNA: TGTGCCAGCAGTGTCGGGGGGCTTACCAGCTCTGGGGCCAACGTCCTGACTTTC.